The rows below give T cell receptor beta chains drawn from one sample of a study of blood T cells in healthy people across ages. MiXCR, run by TCRdb on the 5' RACE reads, gives a single entry per CDR3 protein. The sample holds some 1.8 million distinct CDR3 sequences, about two fifths seen once. Sequencing was performed on blood. These receptors came from a human donor in good health. Each CDR3 is given with its conserved first and last residue. D genes are given only for firm matches. Expanded clones get a size class; other rows say once, few or many, or leave the size out.

clone_size,d_call,v_call,j_call,cdr3_nt,cdr3_aa
NA,NA,TRBV29-1,TRBJ1-5,TGCAGCCCGGGGGGCGGGACGGGGGCACCTCAGCCCCAGCATTTT,CSPGGGTGAPQPQHF
NA,NA,TRBV29-1,TRBJ2-3,TGCAGCGTACTCCAGGGAGGAGATACGCAGTATTTT,CSVLQGGDTQYF
NA,NA,TRBV6-6,TRBJ2-1,TGTGCCAGCAGTCCAGACGAGGGCCTGGATGAGCAGTTCTTC,CASSPDEGLDEQFF
few,NA,TRBV11-3,TRBJ2-3,TGTGCCAGCAGCGTAGCGGAGAGTTTCCTCGGTGTGGATACGCAGTATTTT,CASSVAESFLGVDTQYF
NA,TRBD1,TRBV29-1,TRBJ1-4,TGCAGCGTTGGACAGGGTACGACTAATGAAAAACTGTTTTTT,CSVGQGTTNEKLFF
few,TRBD1,TRBV5-6,TRBJ1-6,TGTGCCAGCAGCCCGGGACAGGGAACGGGTTATAATTCACCCCTCCACTTT,CASSPGQGTGYNSPLHF
few,NA,TRBV7-2,TRBJ1-4,TGTGCCAGTAGCTTAGAATATGATTGGGCCAAACCAGAAAAACTGTTTTTT,CASSLEYDWAKPEKLFF
NA,NA,TRBV6-1,TRBJ1-1,TGTGCCAGCAGTGAAGCTGGGGTTGTGGCAGGGTCGAACACTGAAGCTTTCTTT,CASSEAGVVAGSNTEAFF
few,TRBD1,TRBV10-3,TRBJ2-5,TGTGCCATCAGCCAGGGGGCTACGTACCAAGAGACCCAGTACTTC,CAISQGATYQETQYF
few,TRBD1,TRBV7-2,TRBJ2-1,TGTGCCAGCAGCCCGCCCCAGATCCCAGGGGGGTTCTTC,CASSPPQIPGGFF
NA,NA,TRBV5-1,TRBJ2-6,TGCGCCAGCAGCCTGACACGTGGGGGGCCCTCTGGGGCCAACGTCCTGACTTTC,CASSLTRGGPSGANVLTF
NA,NA,TRBV20-1,TRBJ1-6,TGCAGTGCTAGTGGGGAGGGAGATTCACCCCTCCACTTT,CSASGEGDSPLHF
NA,NA,TRBV5-1,TRBJ2-5,TGCGCCAGCAGCCCGGGACCTGCCGAGGAGACCCAGTACTTC,CASSPGPAEETQYF
NA,NA,TRBV28,TRBJ2-5,TGTGCCAGCAGTTTGGGGCTAGCGTGTGAGACCCAGTACTTC,CASSLGLACETQYF
NA,TRBD2,TRBV5-1,TRBJ2-5,TGCGCCAGCAGCTTGGCTATAGCGGGGGAAGAGACCCAGTACTTC,CASSLAIAGEETQYF
NA,NA,TRBV9,TRBJ2-3,TGTGCCAGCAGCGTAGCCGGTCAAGTTGGCACAGATACGCAGTATTTT,CASSVAGQVGTDTQYF
NA,NA,TRBV24-1,TRBJ2-1,TGTGCCGCCGGAGGTAAGAGCAATGAGCAGTTCTTC,CAAGGKSNEQFF
NA,NA,TRBV29-1,TRBJ2-1,TGCAGCGTTGACCGGGGGCAGACCGATGAGCAGTTCTTC,CSVDRGQTDEQFF
few,NA,TRBV7-2,TRBJ2-7,TGTGCCAGCAGCTTCCTCGGACTCTCCTACGAGCAGTACTTC,CASSFLGLSYEQYF
NA,NA,TRBV10-3,TRBJ2-5,TGTGCCATCAGTGAGTCGAGTTGGGGTGAAGAGACCCAGTACTTC,CAISESSWGEETQYF
NA,TRBD1,TRBV5-1,TRBJ2-5,TGCGCCAGCCACGGGGACAGGGGGCGCCGGCAAGAGACCCAGTACTTC,CASHGDRGRRQETQYF
NA,NA,TRBV7-9,TRBJ2-1,TGTGCCAGCAGCTTGGGTGAAACTAATGAGCAGTTCTTC,CASSLGETNEQFF
few,TRBD1,TRBV7-2,TRBJ1-1,TGTGCCAGCAGCATCCAGACAGGGGCTGAAACTTTCTTT,CASSIQTGAETFF
few,NA,TRBV5-1,TRBJ1-2,TGCGCCAGCAGCTTCAACGGGAGATCAGATGGCTACACCTTC,CASSFNGRSDGYTF
few,NA,TRBV5-1,TRBJ1-2,TGCGCCAGCAGCTCAGGGATCCGGCAGGGTGGCTACACCTTC,CASSSGIRQGGYTF
NA,NA,TRBV29-1,TRBJ1-2,TGCAGCGTTGGACTCTACACCTTC,CSVGLYTF
NA,TRBD2,TRBV2,TRBJ2-2,TGTGCCAGCAGACCTCTAGCGGGGGATGGTATCGGGGAGCTGTTTTTT,CASRPLAGDGIGELFF
NA,TRBD2,TRBV6-4,TRBJ2-1,TGTGCCAGCAGTCTTAGCGGGGGGGTGAACAATGAGCAGTTCTTC,CASSLSGGVNNEQFF
NA,TRBD1,TRBV7-3,TRBJ1-2,TGTGCCAGCAGACATAACGCAGGGGGCGACGGGGACTATGGCTACACCTTC,CASRHNAGGDGDYGYTF
NA,NA,TRBV10-3,TRBJ1-1,TGTGCCATCCACCCCGGGAGGGGCGCCGGATCCTCTGAAGCTTTCTTT,CAIHPGRGAGSSEAFF
few,NA,TRBV6-2/TRBV6-3,TRBJ2-7,TGTGCCAGCAGCCCCCGGTTAAACGAGCAGTACTTC,CASSPRLNEQYF
NA,NA,TRBV20-1,TRBJ2-7,TGCAGTGCTCCATACGTCTACGAGCAGTACTTC,CSAPYVYEQYF
few,NA,TRBV6-1,TRBJ2-3,TGTGCCAGCAGCACAAGGGGGCAGCGGGGGCCGACAGATACGCAGTATTTT,CASSTRGQRGPTDTQYF
NA,NA,TRBV27,TRBJ1-1,TGTGCCATAAGCAGGGGCAACACTGAAGCTTTCTTT,CAISRGNTEAFF
NA,TRBD2,TRBV3-1,TRBJ2-3,TGTGCCAGCAGTCGGACTAGCGGGGGTTACACAGATACGCAGTATTTT,CASSRTSGGYTDTQYF
NA,TRBD1,TRBV4-3,TRBJ2-6,TGCGCCAGCAGCCAAGGGTCGGGCAGGGGGCCTGGGGCCAACGTCCTGACTTTC,CASSQGSGRGPGANVLTF
NA,NA,TRBV5-1,TRBJ1-1,TGCGCCAGCAGCCCCAGACAGAGACACACTGAAGCTTTCTTT,CASSPRQRHTEAFF
few,NA,TRBV29-1,TRBJ2-1,TGCAGCGTTGGGCAGTTCTCCTACAATGAGCAGTTCTTC,CSVGQFSYNEQFF
NA,NA,TRBV20-1,TRBJ2-7,TGCAGTGCTAGAACCCGGGACTTCATCTCCTACGAGCAGTACTTC,CSARTRDFISYEQYF
few,TRBD1,TRBV28,TRBJ2-7,TGTGCCAGCAGTTCTGCGACAGGGGTCCCTCCCTACGAGCAGTACTTC,CASSSATGVPPYEQYF
NA,NA,TRBV4-3,TRBJ2-1,TGCGCCAGCAGCCATAATTTAGGGGGGGCACGGAATGAGCAGTTCTTC,CASSHNLGGARNEQFF
NA,NA,TRBV3-1,TRBJ2-3,TGTGCCAGCAGGATCAGGGGTACGCAGTATTTT,CASRIRGTQYF
NA,NA,TRBV7-8,TRBJ1-2,TGTGCCAGCAGCTTAGTCTCTCGCAATAACTATGGCTACACCTTC,CASSLVSRNNYGYTF
NA,NA,TRBV29-1,TRBJ1-5,TGCAGCGCTGTAGGACCTTCTAATCAGCCCCAGCATTTT,CSAVGPSNQPQHF
few,NA,TRBV7-3,TRBJ2-5,TGTGCCAGCAGCTTGATGGGCGGAATCCAAGAGACCCAGTACTTC,CASSLMGGIQETQYF
few,TRBD1,TRBV15,TRBJ2-3,TGTGCCACCAGCAGAAGACAGGGGGTCACAGATACGCAGTATTTT,CATSRRQGVTDTQYF
few,NA,TRBV29-1,TRBJ2-7,TGCAGCGTTGAAAAGCTCGGCGGCGGTTCGTACTTC,CSVEKLGGGSYF
few,NA,TRBV6-5,TRBJ2-1,TGTGCCAGCAGACCGCCCGGGCGTCATATCAACAATGAGCAGTTCTTC,CASRPPGRHINNEQFF
few,NA,TRBV15,TRBJ2-4,TGTGCCACCAGCATAACAGTTTTAGCCAAAAACATTCAGTACTTC,CATSITVLAKNIQYF
NA,NA,TRBV5-1,TRBJ1-5,TGCGCCAGCAGCGCGCAGGAGAATCAGCCCCAGCATTTT,CASSAQENQPQHF
few,NA,TRBV11-3,TRBJ1-5,TGTGCCAGCAGCTTAAGGCGGGGGCCCCAGCATTTT,CASSLRRGPQHF
NA,NA,TRBV4-3,TRBJ1-2,TGCGCCAGCAGCCAAGTGGCTCCCCCAGCAGGCTATGGCTACACCTTC,CASSQVAPPAGYGYTF
once,NA,TRBV5-1,TRBJ2-1,TGCGCCAGCAGCTTGGAGGGGGGGCTCAACAATGAGCAGTTCTTC,CASSLEGGLNNEQFF
few,NA,TRBV25-1,TRBJ1-6,TGTGCCAGCAGTGGGTCCAGGGGTATGGGGTCACCCCTCCACTTT,CASSGSRGMGSPLHF
NA,TRBD1,TRBV7-2,TRBJ1-2,TGTGCCAGCAGCCCCGACAGGGGGCCGTCTGGCTACACCTTC,CASSPDRGPSGYTF
NA,NA,TRBV6-5,TRBJ2-7,TGTGCCAGCAGTCCCGTCACAGGGAAACGGGACGAGCAGTACTTC,CASSPVTGKRDEQYF